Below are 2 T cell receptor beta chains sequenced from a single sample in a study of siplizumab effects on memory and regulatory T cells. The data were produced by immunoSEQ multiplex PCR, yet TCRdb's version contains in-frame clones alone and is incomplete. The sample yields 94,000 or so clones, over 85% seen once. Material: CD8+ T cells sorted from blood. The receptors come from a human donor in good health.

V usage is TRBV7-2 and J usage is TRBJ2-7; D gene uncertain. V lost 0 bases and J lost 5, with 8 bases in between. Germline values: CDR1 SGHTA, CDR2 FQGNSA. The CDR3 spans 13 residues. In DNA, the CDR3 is TGTGCCAGCAGCTTAGCGCTAGGACACGAGCAGTACTTC. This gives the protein CASSLALGHEQYF. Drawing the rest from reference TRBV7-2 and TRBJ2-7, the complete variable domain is GAGVSQSPSNKVTEKGKDVELRCDPISGHTALYWYRQSLGQGLEFLIYFQGNSAPDKSGLPSDRFSAERTGGSVSTLTIQRTQQEDSAVYLCASSLALGHEQYFGPGTRLTVT.

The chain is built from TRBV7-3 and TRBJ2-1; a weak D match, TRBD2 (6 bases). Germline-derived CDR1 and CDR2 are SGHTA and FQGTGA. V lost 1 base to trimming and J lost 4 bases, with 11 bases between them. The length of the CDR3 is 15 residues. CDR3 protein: CASSLMGGRYNEQFF. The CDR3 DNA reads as TGTGCCAGCAGCTTAATGGGGGGAAGATACAATGAGCAGTTCTTC.